The T cell receptor (beta chain) under discussion was sequenced for a study of CD8 T cells in Susac syndrome. TEMRA cells were enriched by FACS, and CD4+ and CD8+ T cells were negatively isolated. The CDR3 loop spans 15 amino acids. CDR1 and CDR2 (germline): LNHDA, SQIVND (reference sequence). Unmatched junction bases numbered 8, after V lost 6 bases and J lost 9 bases. The RNA, 0.5 to 1 ug, was put through reverse transcription using random hexamers. In TCRdb, the immunoSEQ multiplex PCR reads were re-called with MiXCR into one record per CDR3 protein. The sample lists about 200,000 distinct CDR3 sequences, approximately 93% occurring once.

What was sequenced was CD4+ T cells from PBMCs. J is TRBJ1-6 and V is TRBV19, with 10 bases identical to TRBD1. This clonotype was obtained from a human donor in good health. The CDR3 loop reads CASSAGQGSPSPLHF. DNA for the CDR3: TGTGCCAGTAGCGCGGGACAGGGGAGTCCTTCACCCCTCCACTTT.